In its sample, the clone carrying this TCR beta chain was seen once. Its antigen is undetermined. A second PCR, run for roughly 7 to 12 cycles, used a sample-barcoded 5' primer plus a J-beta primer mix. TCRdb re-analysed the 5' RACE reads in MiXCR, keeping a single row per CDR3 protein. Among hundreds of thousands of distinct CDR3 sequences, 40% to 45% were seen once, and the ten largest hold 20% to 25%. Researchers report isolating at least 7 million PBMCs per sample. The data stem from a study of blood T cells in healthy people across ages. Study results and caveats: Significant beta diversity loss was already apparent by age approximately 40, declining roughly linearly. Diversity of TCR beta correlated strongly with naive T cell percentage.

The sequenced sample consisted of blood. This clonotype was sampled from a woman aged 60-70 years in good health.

Written as DNA, the CDR3 is TGTGCCAGCAGCTTGAAAATGGGACCCATCTCTGGGGCCAACGTCCTGACTTTC. This encodes CASSLKMGPISGANVLTF. This sequence joins TRBV5-6 and TRBJ2-6, with D possibly called TRBD1 or TRBD2 (5 bases each). The CDR3 extends over 18 amino acids. V lost 1 base and J lost 0, with 14 bases in between. CDR1 and CDR2 (germline): SGHDT, YYEEEE. Based on the CDR3 plus reference TRBV5-6 and TRBJ2-6, the full variable domain is DAGVTQSPTHLIKTRGQQVTLRCSPKSGHDTVSWYQQALGQGPQFIFQYYEEEERQRGNFPDRFSGHQFPNYSSELNVNALLLGDSALYLCASSLKMGPISGANVLTFGAGSRLTVL.